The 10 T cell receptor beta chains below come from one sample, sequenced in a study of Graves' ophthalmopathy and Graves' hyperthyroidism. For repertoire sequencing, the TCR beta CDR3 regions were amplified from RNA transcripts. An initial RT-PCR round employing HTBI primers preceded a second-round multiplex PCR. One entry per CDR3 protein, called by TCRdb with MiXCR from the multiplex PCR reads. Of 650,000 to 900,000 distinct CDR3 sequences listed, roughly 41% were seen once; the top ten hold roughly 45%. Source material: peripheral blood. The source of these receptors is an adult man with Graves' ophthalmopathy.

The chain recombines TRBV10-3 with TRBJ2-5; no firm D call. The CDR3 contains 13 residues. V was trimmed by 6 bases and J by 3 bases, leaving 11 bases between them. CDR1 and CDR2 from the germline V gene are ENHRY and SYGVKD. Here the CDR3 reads CAISLDGEETQYF. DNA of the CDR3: TGTGCCATCAGCTTGGACGGAGAAGAGACCCAGTACTTC.

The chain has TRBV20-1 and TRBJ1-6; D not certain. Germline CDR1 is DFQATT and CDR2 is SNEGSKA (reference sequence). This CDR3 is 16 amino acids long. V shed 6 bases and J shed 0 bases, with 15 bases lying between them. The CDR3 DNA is TGCAGTGCCAGCAGCTTAGAGCGCTCCTATAATTCACCCCTCCACTTT. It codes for CSASSLERSYNSPLHF.

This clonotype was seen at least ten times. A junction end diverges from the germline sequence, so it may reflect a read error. Here the CDR3 reads CASSSVGELFF. The CDR3 DNA reads TGTGCCAGCTCCTCGGTTGGGGAACTGTTTTTT. The chain carries TRBV25-1 and TRBJ2-2; D remains ambiguous. Germline V CDR1 and CDR2: MGHDK, SYGVNS. The CDR3 runs 11 residues.

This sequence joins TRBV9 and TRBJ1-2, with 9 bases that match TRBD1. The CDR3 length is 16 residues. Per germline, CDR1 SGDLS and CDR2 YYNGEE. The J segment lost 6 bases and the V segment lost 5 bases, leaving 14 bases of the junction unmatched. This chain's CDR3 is CASSSTTGGAIHGYTF. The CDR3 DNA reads TGTGCCAGCAGTTCGACTACAGGGGGCGCAATCCATGGCTACACCTTC.

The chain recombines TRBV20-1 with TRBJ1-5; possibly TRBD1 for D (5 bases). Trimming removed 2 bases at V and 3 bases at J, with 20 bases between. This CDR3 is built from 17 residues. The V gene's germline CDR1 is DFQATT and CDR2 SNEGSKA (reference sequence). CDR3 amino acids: CSARTPGPLPYNQPQHF. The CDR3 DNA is TGCAGTGCTAGAACCCCGGGACCTCTTCCTTACAATCAGCCCCAGCATTTT.

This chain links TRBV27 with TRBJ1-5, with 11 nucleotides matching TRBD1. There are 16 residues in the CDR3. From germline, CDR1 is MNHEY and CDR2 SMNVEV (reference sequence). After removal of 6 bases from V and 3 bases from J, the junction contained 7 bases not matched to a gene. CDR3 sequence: CASRLGTGGFNQPQHF. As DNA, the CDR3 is TGTGCCAGCAGACTCGGGACAGGGGGATTCAATCAGCCCCAGCATTTT.

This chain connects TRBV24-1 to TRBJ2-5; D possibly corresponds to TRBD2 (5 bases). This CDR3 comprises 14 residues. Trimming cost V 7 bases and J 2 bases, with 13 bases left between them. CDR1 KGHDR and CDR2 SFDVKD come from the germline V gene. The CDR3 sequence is CATSFGVRQETQYF. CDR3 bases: TGTGCCACCAGCTTCGGGGTACGGCAAGAGACCCAGTACTTC.

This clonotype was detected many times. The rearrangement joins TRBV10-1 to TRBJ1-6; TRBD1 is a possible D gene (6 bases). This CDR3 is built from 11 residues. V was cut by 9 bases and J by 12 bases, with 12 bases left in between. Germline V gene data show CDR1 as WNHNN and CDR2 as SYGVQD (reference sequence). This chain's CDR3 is CASRTAVPLHF. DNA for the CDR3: TGCGCCAGTAGGACAGCGGTACCCCTCCACTTT.

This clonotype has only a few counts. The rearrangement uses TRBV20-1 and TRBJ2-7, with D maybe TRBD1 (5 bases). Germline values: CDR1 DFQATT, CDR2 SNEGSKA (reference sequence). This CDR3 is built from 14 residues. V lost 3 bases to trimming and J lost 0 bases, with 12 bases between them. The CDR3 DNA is TGCAGTGCTAGCCCCGACAGAAGCTCCTACGAGCAGTACTTC. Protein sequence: CSASPDRSSYEQYF.

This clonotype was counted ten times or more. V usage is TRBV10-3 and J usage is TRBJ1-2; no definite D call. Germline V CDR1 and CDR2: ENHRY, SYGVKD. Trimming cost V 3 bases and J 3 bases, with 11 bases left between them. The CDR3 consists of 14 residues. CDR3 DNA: TGTGCCATCAGTGACCTCGGACGGTACTATGGCTACACCTTC. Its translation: CAISDLGRYYGYTF.